This TCR beta chain was observed in a study of T cell responses to AZD1222 COVID-19 vaccine. The CDR3 runs 15 residues. V lost 4 bases to trimming and J lost 9 bases; unmatched junction nucleotides: 11. Germline loops: CDR1 SGHDN, CDR2 FVKESK. TCRdb keeps only in-frame clones here, not all; method: immunoSEQ multiplex PCR. The data hold some 140,000 clones, with around 90% observed a single time. Concerning this clone: No antigen is known for it.

Notes on the study in general: The study found vaccine-associated CD4 TCRs spanning spike, dominant at 160-218 and 743-854. Females outnumbered males among donors, who were mostly white British; clonal diversity was possibly underestimated.

This clonotype originated in an adult in good health. Here the sequenced sample was peripheral blood, taken on day 0 of AZD1222 vaccination. The chain combines TRBV14 with TRBJ2-1, with 8 bases fitting TRBD1. DNA for the CDR3: TGTGCCAGCAGCCCCGGAGGACAGGGTCGGGGTGAGCAGTTCTTC. Translated: CASSPGGQGRGEQFF.